Below are 32 T cell receptor beta chains sequenced from a single sample in a study of metastatic and nonmetastatic thyroid tumors. Not a single patient had been given any form of treatment at any point before undergoing thyroid surgery. TCRdb called clones again from the PCR reads with MiXCR. The sample holds 35,000 to 50,000 clones, 28% seen once. Sequencing used blood. Every receptor here comes from a male donor with papillary thyroid cancer or a benign thyroid nodule (not recorded which). Some clones in this sample may be carry-over from other donors' samples.

This clone occurred many times. The rearrangement links TRBV29-1 to TRBJ1-1; D uncertain. Trimming removed 2 bases from V and 2 bases from J, with 9 bases in between. CDR1 and CDR2 from the germline V gene are SQVTM and ANQGSEA. The CDR3 loop spans 13 amino acids. The CDR3 DNA reads as TGCAGCGTTGAACGTTACCCTAACACTGAAGCTTTCTTT. The encoded protein is CSVERYPNTEAFF.

A few counts support this clone. In DNA form, the CDR3 reads TGTGCCAGCAGTGAAGGAGAGGACGTAGTCTATGGCTACACCTTC. It translates to CASSEGEDVVYGYTF. The chain employs TRBV6-1 and TRBJ1-2; D gene uncertain. Trimming cost V 1 base and J 4 bases, with 13 bases left between them. This CDR3 region has 15 residues. The germline V gene has CDR1 MNHNS and CDR2 SASEGT.

A note on this clone: At one boundary the junction diverges from the germline segment, which might be a read error. This rearrangement joins TRBV25-1 to TRBJ2-7, with 9 nucleotides matching TRBD1. This CDR3 region has 18 residues. From germline, CDR1 is MGHDK and CDR2 SYGVNS. In nucleotides, the CDR3 is TGTGCCCGCAGTTCCCCCTCCGGGACAGGGATACTCACTCACGAGCAGTACTTC. This sequence encodes CARSSPSGTGILTHEQYF.

As for this clone: This may arise from a read error, as a much more abundant clone is one base away. Since the CDR3 does not end with the conserved phenylalanine or tryptophan, this likely comes from a read error. The chain combines TRBV15 with TRBJ2-1; no definite D call. Germline values: CDR1 LNHNV, CDR2 YYDKDF (reference sequence). This CDR3 is built from 10 residues. The V and J ends lost 5 bases and 6 bases respectively, with 2 bases between them. The CDR3 nucleotides read TGTGCCACCAGCGGCAATGAGCAGTTCCTC. Amino acid sequence: CATSGNEQFL.

This clone was observed a few times. The germline gene is not matched at one end of the junction; a read error may be the cause. Other DNA sequences from this sample encode an identical CDR3 as well. The V gene is TRBV12-3 or TRBV12-4, the J gene TRBJ2-7; D is perhaps TRBD2 (6 bases). The CDR3 runs 13 residues. The CDR3 protein is CASRDYSYYEHYF. As DNA, the CDR3 is TGTGCCAGCAGGGACTACAGCTACTACGAGCATTACTTC.

The rearrangement uses TRBV5-1 and TRBJ2-1, with TRBD1 matching 8 bases. The V segment lost 8 bases and the J segment 9 bases; nucleotides outside the gene matches: 10. The CDR3 contains 13 residues. Germline-derived CDR1 and CDR2 are SGHRS and YFSETQ. The CDR3 bases are TGCGCCAGTTCTCGAATGGACAGGGCTGAGCAGTTCTTC. Its protein is CASSRMDRAEQFF.

This clone rates as medium-sized. The V gene is TRBV28, the J gene TRBJ2-7; D remains ambiguous. This CDR3 spans 17 amino acids. The V end was cut by 1 base, the J end by 0 bases, with 16 bases between. Germline values: CDR1 MDHEN, CDR2 SYDVKM. CDR3 protein: CASSLYNVPMGSYEQYF. CDR3 sequence (DNA): TGTGCCAGCAGTTTATATAATGTCCCGATGGGCTCCTACGAGCAGTACTTC.

The gene calls are TRBV28 and TRBJ2-7, with 8 bases matching TRBD1. V was pared by 3 bases and J by 7 bases, with 5 bases of the junction left unmatched. CDR1 and CDR2 (germline): MDHEN, SYDVKM. This CDR3 has 13 residues. The CDR3 sequence: CASSLDRDWEQYF. The CDR3 coding sequence is TGTGCCAGCAGTTTGGACAGGGATTGGGAGCAGTACTTC.

This clone has ten or more counts. This chain connects TRBV5-1 to TRBJ2-2; no reliable D call. V was trimmed by 0 bases and J by 5 bases, leaving 11 bases between them. The CDR3 runs 15 residues. Germline loops: CDR1 SGHRS, CDR2 YFSETQ. Written as DNA, the CDR3 is TGCGCCAGCAGCTTGGACGGGCCAACAACCGGGGAGCTGTTTTTT. Translated, it gives CASSLDGPTTGELFF.

This clone showed up just once. The germline gene is not matched at one end of the junction; a read error may be the cause. The rearrangement links TRBV4-2 to TRBJ2-3, with D possibly matching TRBD2 (5 bases). This CDR3 region has 17 residues. In germline, CDR1 is LGHNA, CDR2 YNFKEQ. CDR3 protein: CASSQPSSGLSTDTQYF. The CDR3 DNA is TGTGCCAGCAGCCAACCTAGCTCCGGTCTGAGCACGGATACGCAGTATTTT.

This clone counts as medium-sized (0.01 to 0.1%). The CDR3 DNA is TGCAGTGCTCCCGACAGGGGGCCGAGCTACACCTTC. Translation gives CSAPDRGPSYTF. The genes are TRBV20-1 and TRBJ1-2; 10 bases map to TRBD1. Germline lookup yields CDR1 DFQATT and CDR2 SNEGSKA (reference sequence). The CDR3 is 12 residues long. With V trimmed by 5 bases and J by 9 bases, 6 bases remained unmatched.

The genes are TRBV12-3 or TRBV12-4 and TRBJ2-2; D is perhaps TRBD2 (5 bases). CDR3 length: 14 amino acids. The germline V and J ends were trimmed by 6 bases and 1 base, with 9 bases remaining between them. CDR3: CASRPSGNTGELFF. Written as DNA, the CDR3 is TGTGCCAGCAGGCCCAGCGGGAACACCGGGGAGCTGTTTTTT.

The CDR3 bases are TGTGCCAGCAGGTCTGGACATTCCACCGGGGAGCTGTTTTTT. Translated, it gives CASRSGHSTGELFF. The chain carries TRBV2 and TRBJ2-2; a weak D match, TRBD1 (5 bases). The length of the CDR3 is 14 residues. Trimming took 6 bases from V and 4 from J, leaving 12 bases between them. CDR1 SNHLY and CDR2 FYNNEI come from the germline V gene.

This clone was recorded a few times. The V and J genes are TRBV6-1 and TRBJ2-2; the D gene is possibly TRBD2 (6 bases). CDR3 size: 16 residues. V was trimmed by 4 bases and J by 6 bases, leaving 18 bases between them. The germline CDR1 and CDR2 sequences are MNHNS and SASEGT. The CDR3 loop is CASSVMSWGTPGELFF. CDR3 DNA: TGTGCCAGCAGTGTTATGTCCTGGGGGACTCCCGGGGAGCTGTTTTTT.

This clone was detected many times. This rearrangement joins TRBV18 to TRBJ1-3; unclear D gene. Germline V lookup: CDR1 KGHSH, CDR2 LQKENI. The CDR3 spans 15 residues. V lost 3 bases to trimming and J lost 0 bases, with 9 bases between them. CDR3 nucleotide sequence: TGTGCCAGCTCACCCTCGGGAACCTCTGGAAACACCATATATTTT. It translates to CASSPSGTSGNTIYF. The full variable domain, its missing parts supplied by reference TRBV18 and TRBJ1-3, is NAGVMQNPRHLVRRRGQEARLRCSPMKGHSHVYWYRQLPEEGLKFMVYLQKENIIDESGMPKERFSAEFPKEGPSILRIQQVVRGDSAAYFCASSPSGTSGNTIYFGEGSWLTVV.

Comments on this clone: Its ends do not fully match the called genes, so a read error is possible. V is TRBV20-1 and J is TRBJ1-1; D is unresolved. This CDR3 region has 15 residues. Germline assignment: CDR1 DFQATT and CDR2 SNEGSKA (reference sequence). CDR3 coding DNA: TGCAGTGCCCGAAAGGACGGTGAACTGAACACTGAATCTTTCTTT. It is translated as CSARKDGELNTESFF.

This clone was seen many times. This rearrangement joins TRBV5-1 to TRBJ2-7; D is possibly TRBD2 (6 bases). This CDR3 has 13 amino acids. Trimming took off 7 bases at V and 1 base at J, with 12 bases between the two ends. The V gene's germline CDR1 is SGHRS and CDR2 YFSETQ. The CDR3 region has the DNA TGCGCCAGCGGCTGGGGGGAGTCCTACGAGCAGTACTTC. Translated: CASGWGESYEQYF. The full variable domain, in which reference TRBV5-1 and TRBJ2-7 provide the parts outside the CDR3, is KAGVTQTPRYLIKTRGQQVTLSCSPISGHRSVSWYQQTPGQGLQFLFEYFSETQRNKGNFPGRFSGRQFSNSRSEMNVSTLELGDSALYLCASGWGESYEQYFGPGTRLTVT.

J is TRBJ2-2 and V is TRBV20-1; 14 positions match TRBD2. This CDR3 spans 19 amino acids. The V gene end was trimmed by 6 bases and the J gene end by 6 bases; junction bases not matched to a gene: 18. CDR1 is DFQATT, CDR2 SNEGSKA, per germline (reference sequence). CDR3 amino acids: CSARLYPTSGRAGAGELFF. CDR3 nucleotide sequence: TGCAGTGCCAGACTCTACCCGACTAGCGGGAGGGCCGGAGCCGGGGAGCTGTTTTTT.

The rearrangement uses TRBV6-2 or TRBV6-3 and TRBJ1-1; possible D gene TRBD1, 6 bases. V dropped 2 bases and J dropped 1 base, with 17 bases sitting between them. The CDR3 loop spans 17 amino acids. Germline CDR1 MNHEY, CDR2 SVGEGT. For the CDR3, the DNA is TGTGCCAGCAGTTACAGTACAGGGCGGGGGTCGAACACTGAAGCTTTCTTT. Translation: CASSYSTGRGSNTEAFF.

This chain connects TRBV18 to TRBJ2-7; possible D gene TRBD2, 6 bases. The CDR3 extends over 16 amino acids. Per germline, CDR1 KGHSH and CDR2 LQKENI. V was clipped by 10 bases and J by 6 bases, with 28 bases between them. The CDR3 here is CAIFLGMRLEGGEQYF. Written as DNA, the CDR3 is TGTGCCATCTTCCTTGGTATGCGACTAGAGGGAGGCGAGCAGTACTTC.

The gene calls are TRBV11-2 and TRBJ2-1, with D maybe TRBD2 (6 bases). The CDR3 has 15 residues. V dropped 6 bases and J dropped 1 base, with 13 bases sitting between them. Germline CDR1 is SGHAT and CDR2 is FQNNGV. The CDR3 DNA reads TGTGCCAGCAGTAGTAGCGGAATGTCCTACAATGAGCAGTTCTTC. This translates into CASSSSGMSYNEQFF.

This clone was counted many times. V gene TRBV7-9 combines with J gene TRBJ2-1; TRBD1 aligns across 7 bases. The V and J ends lost 2 bases and 1 base, in that order; junction bases with no gene match: 5. Germline values: CDR1 SEHNR, CDR2 FQNEAQ (reference sequence). The CDR3 sequence is 16 residues long. The CDR3 sequence is CASSLWLQGSYNEQFF. The CDR3 coding sequence is TGTGCCAGCAGCTTATGGCTACAGGGGTCCTACAATGAGCAGTTCTTC.

In this sample, this clone turned up many times. The J gene is TRBJ1-1, the V gene TRBV7-9, with a tentative D call TRBD1 (5 bases). The CDR3 is 13 amino acids. Germline V gene sequence: CDR1 SEHNR, CDR2 FQNEAQ (reference sequence). V dropped 5 bases and J dropped 5 bases, with 12 bases sitting between them. The CDR3 region is CASSPGGGTEAFF. For the CDR3, the DNA is TGTGCCAGCAGCCCGGGGGGGGGGACTGAAGCTTTCTTT.

This clone was counted only a few times. The junction does not match germline at one end; this may be a read error. This chain connects TRBV2 to TRBJ2-5; 7 nucleotides agree with TRBD1. Per germline, CDR1 SNHLY and CDR2 FYNNEI. The length of the CDR3 is 14 residues. CDR3 protein: CASIMGQPAETQYF. In DNA form, the CDR3 reads TGTGCCAGCATTATGGGACAGCCCGCCGAGACCCAGTATTTC.

The sample holds many counts of this clone. The CDR3 bases are TGTGCCAGCAGCTTAACTGGGGGATCGAACACCGGGGAGCTGTTTTTT. It translates to CASSLTGGSNTGELFF. The rearrangement joins TRBV7-3 to TRBJ2-2; either TRBD1 or TRBD2 may supply D (5 bases each). Per the germline V gene, CDR1 is SGHTA and CDR2 is FQGTGA. The CDR3 contains 16 residues. V was clipped by 0 bases and J by 0 bases, with 8 bases between them.

This clone came up a few times. This chain joins TRBV6-2 or TRBV6-3 and TRBJ2-7, with D perhaps assigned TRBD1 or TRBD2 (5 bases each). This CDR3 comprises 13 residues. Per the germline V gene, CDR1 is MNHEY and CDR2 is SVGEGT. Deletions cut 6 bases from V and 6 bases from J, with 15 bases between. This CDR3 is CASRRPGRGEQYF. The CDR3 DNA follows: TGTGCCAGCAGGCGTCCGGGACGGGGCGAGCAGTACTTC.

This chain links TRBV6-2 or TRBV6-3 with TRBJ2-2; D is unresolved. Trimming cost V 0 bases and J 5 bases, with 25 bases left between them. Per the germline V gene, CDR1 is MNHEY and CDR2 is SVGEGT. This CDR3 has 20 residues. The CDR3 region has the DNA TGTGCCAGCAGTTACTCGAAGATAGCTGGATTTTATCCAGAAACCGGGGAGCTGTTTTTT. Translated, it gives CASSYSKIAGFYPETGELFF.

At least ten counts were recorded for this clone. Given a much more abundant clone one base away, this may be a read error. The same CDR3 also results from other DNA sequences found in this sample. The rearrangement links TRBV5-6 to TRBJ1-2; D gene uncertain. The CDR3 has 13 amino acids. The germline CDR1 and CDR2 sequences are SGHDT and YYEEEE. V lost 2 bases, J lost 3 bases, and 8 bases lay in between. CDR3 nucleotide sequence: TGTGCCAGCAGCTTTGGGCCAGACTATGGCTACACCTTC. Amino acid sequence: CASSFGPDYGYTF.

This clone was detected a few times. The junction shows a germline mismatch at one end, possibly a read error. The chain recombines TRBV10-1 with TRBJ2-2; the match to TRBD1 covers 8 bases. Germline V gives CDR1 WNHNN, CDR2 SYGVQD (reference sequence). The CDR3 consists of 17 residues. The CDR3 nucleotides are TGCACCAGCAGTGACGACTGGACAGGGTCAATTACCGGGGAGCTGTTTTTT. It encodes CTSSDDWTGSITGELFF.

V and J are TRBV20-1 and TRBJ2-7; D is possibly TRBD2 (5 bases). Germline CDR1 reads DFQATT; CDR2 reads SNEGSKA (reference sequence). Between the trimmed V and J ends, which lost 5 bases and 3 bases, there was a span of 8 bases. There are 11 residues in the CDR3. CDR3 region: CSAVAYYEQYF. The CDR3 DNA reads TGCAGTGCTGTAGCGTACTACGAGCAGTACTTC.

The chain couples TRBV5-1 to TRBJ1-4, with no clear D. Germline V lookup: CDR1 SGHRS, CDR2 YFSETQ. V lost 0 bases and J lost 3, with 12 bases in between. This CDR3 comprises 16 residues. CDR3 loop: CASSLASTGSNEKLFF. DNA for the CDR3: TGCGCCAGCAGCTTGGCTTCGACGGGTTCTAATGAAAAACTGTTTTTT.

This clone was observed many times. The genes are TRBV28 and TRBJ2-2, with unresolved D. V lost 3 bases and J 4 bases, leaving 3 bases between the germline ends. Germline CDR1 MDHEN, CDR2 SYDVKM. The CDR3 consists of 12 residues. The CDR3 sequence is CASSLSTGELFF. The CDR3 coding sequence is TGTGCCAGCAGTTTGAGCACCGGGGAGCTGTTTTTT.